Presented here are 30 T cell receptor beta chains from one specimen sequenced in a study of blood T cells in healthy people across ages. Combining a sample-barcoded 5' primer with a J-beta primer mix, a second PCR ran for roughly 7 to 11 cycles. TCRdb re-derived calls from the 5' RACE reads in MiXCR, one entry per CDR3 protein. The sample has approximately 900,000 distinct CDR3 sequences, about 29% seen once. This sample also belongs to another study, concerning T cells of mothers and their children.

The specimen was blood. Every receptor here comes from a woman between 40 and 50 years old in good health.

V and J are TRBV20-1 and TRBJ2-7; maybe TRBD2 (5 bases). CDR1 and CDR2 (germline): DFQATT, SNEGSKA (reference sequence). CDR3 length equals 12 residues. V dropped 5 bases and J dropped 7 bases, with 15 bases sitting between them. The CDR3 reads CSAGRIGPEQYF. The CDR3 DNA reads TGCAGTGCTGGGAGAATAGGACCTGAGCAGTACTTC.

The rearrangement joins TRBV7-2 to TRBJ2-1, with D unclear. Trimming removed 1 base from V and 10 bases from J, with 14 bases in between. Germline CDR1 is SGHTA and CDR2 is FQGNSA. There are 14 residues in the CDR3. CDR3 sequence (DNA): TGTGCCAGCAGCTTAGTTTTTGGCTGCTACGAGCAGTTCTTC. It translates to CASSLVFGCYEQFF.

The rearrangement joins TRBV20-1 to TRBJ1-4; 7 nucleotides line up with TRBD1. Germline CDR1 reads DFQATT; CDR2 reads SNEGSKA (reference sequence). V dropped 5 bases and J dropped 8; count of bases not matched to a gene: 11. This CDR3 spans 14 amino acids. CDR3 DNA: TGCAGTGCTTGCGAGGTCAGGGGGAAGGAAAAACTGTTTTTT. It yields the protein CSACEVRGKEKLFF.

The sample holds a few counts of this clonotype. The genes are TRBV7-2 and TRBJ1-2; 7 bases align to TRBD1. Per germline, CDR1 SGHTA and CDR2 FQGNSA. CDR3 size: 14 residues. Losses at the gene ends were 6 bases for V and 2 bases for J; bases not matched to a gene: 6. Here the CDR3 reads CASRHGTENYGYTF. In DNA, the CDR3 is TGTGCCAGCAGGCACGGGACAGAGAACTATGGCTACACCTTC.

This clonotype was recorded a few times. The genes are TRBV6-5 and TRBJ2-1, with D unclear. CDR3 length: 15 amino acids. V was shortened by 6 bases and J by 4 bases, with 16 bases between the two germline ends. CDR1 and CDR2 from the germline V gene are MNHEY and SVGAGI. The CDR3 bases are TGTGCCAGCAGCTTAATCCCACCAATTTACAATGAGCAGTTCTTC. This gives the protein CASSLIPPIYNEQFF.

There are many counts of this clonotype. The chain combines TRBV6-6 with TRBJ2-1; the D gene is possibly TRBD1 (5 bases). Trimming took off 7 bases at V and 0 bases at J, with 10 bases between the two ends. The CDR3 runs 14 residues. Germline CDR1 and CDR2: MNHNY and SVGAGI (reference sequence). CDR3 residues: CASISDNSYNEQFF. DNA for the CDR3: TGTGCCAGCATTTCGGACAACTCCTACAATGAGCAGTTCTTC.

The sample holds a few counts of this clonotype. A read error is possible here, since a much larger clone lies one base away. V gene TRBV7-3 combines with J gene TRBJ2-7; no definite D call. Germline V gives CDR1 SGHTA, CDR2 FQGTGA. This CDR3 region has 13 residues. V dropped 2 bases and J dropped 7 bases, with 12 bases sitting between them. CDR3 in amino acids: CASSLGLGDEQYF. As DNA, the CDR3 is TGTGCCAGCAGCTTAGGGCTTGGTGATGAGCAGTACTTC.

The rearrangement links TRBV2 to TRBJ1-1; 7 bases are shared with TRBD1. The CDR3 length is 14 residues. The ends lost 6 bases at V and 3 bases at J; junction bases unmatched: 7. Per the germline V gene, CDR1 is SNHLY and CDR2 is FYNNEI. The CDR3 DNA reads TGTGCCAGCAGCATACAGGGGCTACACACTGAAGCTTTCTTT. This encodes CASSIQGLHTEAFF.

This clonotype was recorded at least ten times. The chain joins TRBV4-2 to TRBJ2-7, with D perhaps assigned TRBD1 or TRBD2 (5 bases each). The length of the CDR3 is 15 residues. Germline V gene data show CDR1 as LGHNA and CDR2 as YNFKEQ. Trimming removed 1 base from V and 3 bases from J, with 13 bases in between. The CDR3 protein is CASSQGQSGLYEQYF. CDR3 DNA: TGTGCCAGCAGCCAAGGACAGTCGGGGCTCTACGAGCAGTACTTC.

V usage is TRBV29-1 and J usage is TRBJ2-3; D perhaps matches TRBD1 (6 bases). The CDR3 is 14 amino acids. Looked up from germline, CDR1 is SQVTM and CDR2 is ANQGSEA. The germline V and J ends were trimmed by 3 bases and 2 bases, with 12 bases remaining between them. The CDR3: CSVDFGQYTDTQYF. The CDR3 nucleotides read TGCAGCGTTGATTTCGGACAGTACACAGATACGCAGTATTTT.

The chain couples TRBV4-2 to TRBJ2-5; TRBD2 agrees at 10 bases. The CDR3 length is 18 residues. The germline V gene has CDR1 LGHNA and CDR2 YNFKEQ. Losses at the gene ends were 3 bases for V and 2 bases for J; bases not matched to a gene: 12. In nucleotides, the CDR3 is TGTGCCAGCAGCCAGGTTCCGGGACTAGCGAGAGATCAAGAGACCCAGTACTTC. This sequence encodes CASSQVPGLARDQETQYF.

The CDR3 sequence: CASRALWISDSGGAFNEQFF. The CDR3 bases are TGTGCCAGCAGGGCACTTTGGATATCTGATAGCGGGGGGGCCTTCAATGAGCAGTTCTTC. The chain joins TRBV2 to TRBJ2-1; 11 bases align to TRBD2. The CDR3 totals 20 residues. Unmatched junction bases numbered 22, after V lost 6 bases and J lost 6 bases. Germline values: CDR1 SNHLY, CDR2 FYNNEI.

Only a few counts were recorded for this clonotype. The chain employs TRBV29-1 and TRBJ1-2; D remains unclear. This CDR3 spans 14 amino acids. In germline, CDR1 is SQVTM, CDR2 ANQGSEA. Trimming removed 0 bases from V and 4 bases from J, with 12 bases in between. The CDR3 DNA sequence: TGCAGCGTTGAAGATCCCGGGATGGGCTATGGCTACACCTTC. It translates to CSVEDPGMGYGYTF.

J is TRBJ1-5 and V is TRBV10-2; perhaps TRBD1 as D (5 bases). The CDR3 is 14 residues long. From germline, CDR1 is WSHSY and CDR2 SAAADI. V lost 7 bases, J lost 4 bases, and 14 bases lay in between. DNA of the CDR3: TGCGCCAGCACCGAAGTGGGGGGAAATCAGCCCCAGCATTTT. Protein sequence: CASTEVGGNQPQHF.

The chain joins TRBV7-6 to TRBJ2-7; D perhaps matches TRBD2 (7 bases). CDR1 and CDR2 from the germline V gene are SGHVS and FNYEAQ. Trimming pared 5 bases from V and 0 bases from J, leaving 11 bases between. The CDR3 runs 14 residues. DNA for the CDR3: TGTGCCAGCAGCCGGGGGGCCAACTCCTACGAGCAGTACTTC. It yields the protein CASSRGANSYEQYF.

CDR3 sequence (DNA): TGTGCCAGCAGCCCGCCCAGGGCCGGGACAGGGATCGGGCAGTACTTC. Protein: CASSPPRAGTGIGQYF. The V call is TRBV7-9, the J call TRBJ2-5; 9 bases agree with TRBD1. CDR1 is SEHNR and CDR2 is FQNEAQ in the germline V gene (reference sequence). J was trimmed by 11 bases and V by 5 bases; bases with no gene match: 18. The CDR3 consists of 16 residues.

This clonotype was counted ten times or more. The chain joins TRBV21-1 to TRBJ2-1; the D call in the table, TRBD2, was not verified against the DNA. TRBV21-1 is noted as a pseudogene. This CDR3 contains 16 residues. DNA of the CDR3: TGTGCCAGCAGCAAAGGGGGCCTCTCCTCCTACAATGAGCAGTTCTTC. Its protein product is CASSKGGLSSYNEQFF.

In its sample, this clonotype was seen many times. V usage is TRBV11-2 and J usage is TRBJ2-6, with D hard to call. CDR1 is SGHAT and CDR2 is FQNNGV in the germline V gene. The CDR3 has 14 residues. Trimming shortened V by 4 bases and J by 0 bases, and 4 bases separated the two germline ends. The CDR3 loop reads CASSSASGANVLTF. The CDR3 coding sequence is TGTGCCAGCAGCTCGGCCTCTGGGGCCAACGTCCTGACTTTC.

The chain uses TRBV28 and TRBJ2-7; the D gene is possibly TRBD1 (6 bases). Trimming took 2 bases from V and 5 from J, leaving 13 bases between them. Germline assignment: CDR1 MDHEN and CDR2 SYDVKM. CDR3 size: 14 residues. The DNA of the CDR3 is TGTGCCAGCAGTTTAGGGGGCCTTAAAAACGAGCAGTACTTC. This sequence encodes CASSLGGLKNEQYF.

This clonotype appeared a few times. The V and J genes are TRBV3-1 and TRBJ1-2; TRBD1 aligns across 7 bases. The germline V gene encodes CDR1 LGHDT and CDR2 YNNKEL (reference sequence). The CDR3 runs to 13 residues. J was trimmed by 7 bases and V by 8 bases; bases with no gene match: 10. CDR3 sequence (DNA): TGTGCCAGCTCGACAGGGACAAAGGGTGGCTACACCTTC. Its translation: CASSTGTKGGYTF.

This clonotype has at least ten counts. This chain joins TRBV4-3 and TRBJ2-7; D not resolved. Trimming removed 0 bases from V and 0 bases from J, with 15 bases in between. Germline CDR1 is LGHNA and CDR2 is YSLEER. This CDR3 comprises 17 residues. CDR3 in DNA: TGCGCCAGCAGCCAAGATTTTAGACCGCTTTTCTCCTACGAGCAGTACTTC. Its protein product is CASSQDFRPLFSYEQYF.

The genes are TRBV29-1 and TRBJ2-3; 9 positions match TRBD1. The CDR3 contains 16 residues. With V trimmed by 6 bases and J by 4 bases, 14 bases remained unmatched. CDR1 SQVTM and CDR2 ANQGSEA come from the germline V gene. For the CDR3, the DNA is TGCAGCGTCCCCCCACAGACAGGGGGACGGGCAGATACGCAGTATTTT. Residues: CSVPPQTGGRADTQYF.

The V gene is TRBV7-2, the J gene TRBJ2-5; TRBD2 agrees at 11 bases. V lost 0 bases, J lost 11 bases, and 8 bases stayed unmatched. The CDR3 runs 15 residues. Germline CDR1 SGHTA, CDR2 FQGNSA. The DNA of the CDR3 is TGTGCCAGCAGCTTAGCTCCTAGCGGGGGGAATGAGCAGTACTTC. It is translated as CASSLAPSGGNEQYF.

This rearrangement joins TRBV12-3 or TRBV12-4 to TRBJ1-2; no reliable D call. This CDR3 comprises 13 residues. The germline V and J ends were trimmed by 5 bases and 6 bases, with 13 bases remaining between them. CDR3 protein: CASSRTVTNGYTF. The DNA of the CDR3 is TGTGCCAGCAGTCGGACTGTTACTAATGGCTACACCTTC.

The J gene is TRBJ2-5, the V gene TRBV9; tentative D call: TRBD1 (6 bases). This CDR3 has 15 residues. Trimming took off 2 bases at V and 5 bases at J, with 16 bases between the two ends. The germline V gene encodes CDR1 SGDLS and CDR2 YYNGEE. DNA for the CDR3: TGTGCCAGCAGCGTCTCGGGCAGGGGAGTTGAGACCCAGTACTTC. Translated, it gives CASSVSGRGVETQYF.

This clonotype was seen only a few times. The genes are TRBV3-1 and TRBJ2-3, with 12 bases that match TRBD2. This CDR3 region has 16 residues. V gave up 2 bases and J gave up 6 bases; unmatched junction bases: 6. Germline loops: CDR1 LGHDT, CDR2 YNNKEL (reference sequence). This CDR3 reads CASSQLAGGPLDTQYF. Written as DNA, the CDR3 is TGTGCCAGCAGCCAACTAGCGGGGGGGCCATTGGATACGCAGTATTTT.

To note about this clonotype: One junction end disagrees with the germline gene, perhaps due to a read error. The gene calls are TRBV7-2 and TRBJ2-1, with 8 bases identical to TRBD1. Germline V gives CDR1 SGHTA, CDR2 FQGNSA. The CDR3 has 15 residues. CDR3 coding DNA: TGTGCCGGCAGCTTAGCAGGACAGGGTCTAGATGAGCAGTTCTTC. It codes for CAGSLAGQGLDEQFF.

This clonotype was counted only a few times. Relative to the germline gene, one junction end is altered; a read error may explain this. The V call is TRBV6-2 or TRBV6-3, the J call TRBJ2-6, with a tentative D call TRBD1 (5 bases). Looked up from germline, CDR1 is MNHEY and CDR2 is SVGEGT. There are 15 residues in the CDR3. CDR3 bases: TGTGCCAGCAGTTCAGACAGCTCTGGGGCCAACGCCCTGACTTTC. Translation gives CASSSDSSGANALTF.

Comment on this clonotype: This may stem from a read error, because a much larger clone lies one nucleotide away. The rearrangement joins TRBV3-1 to TRBJ2-1; tentatively, D is TRBD1 (6 bases). This CDR3 comprises 14 residues. The germline gives CDR1 LGHDT, CDR2 YNNKEL (reference sequence). Deletions cut 6 bases from V and 10 bases from J, with 19 bases between. CDR3 sequence reads: CASSLRQVEGEQFF. CDR3 in DNA: TGTGCCAGCAGTCTTCGACAGGTGGAAGGAGAGCAGTTCTTC.

This chain's CDR3 is CASSVGQGVGYNEQYF. Written as DNA, the CDR3 is TGTGCCAGCAGCGTAGGGCAGGGGGTTGGCTACAATGAGCAGTACTTC. The V gene is TRBV9, the J gene TRBJ2-4; 7 positions agree with TRBD1. V was pared by 0 bases and J by 13 bases, with 16 bases of the junction left unmatched. Germline V gene data show CDR1 as SGDLS and CDR2 as YYNGEE. The CDR3 spans 16 residues.